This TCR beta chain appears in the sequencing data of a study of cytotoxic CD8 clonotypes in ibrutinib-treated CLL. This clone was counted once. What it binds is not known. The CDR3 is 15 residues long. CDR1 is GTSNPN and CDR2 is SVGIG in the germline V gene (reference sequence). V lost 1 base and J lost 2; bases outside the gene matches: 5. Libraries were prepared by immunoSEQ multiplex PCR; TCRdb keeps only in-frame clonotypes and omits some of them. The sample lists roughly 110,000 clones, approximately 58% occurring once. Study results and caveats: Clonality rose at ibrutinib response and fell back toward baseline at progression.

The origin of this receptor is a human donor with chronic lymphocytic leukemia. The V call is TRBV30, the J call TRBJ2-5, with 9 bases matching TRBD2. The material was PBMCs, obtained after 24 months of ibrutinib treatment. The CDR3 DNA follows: TGTGCCTGGAGTGCGGGTAGCGGGGGACAAGAGACCCAGTACTTC. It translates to CAWSAGSGGQETQYF.